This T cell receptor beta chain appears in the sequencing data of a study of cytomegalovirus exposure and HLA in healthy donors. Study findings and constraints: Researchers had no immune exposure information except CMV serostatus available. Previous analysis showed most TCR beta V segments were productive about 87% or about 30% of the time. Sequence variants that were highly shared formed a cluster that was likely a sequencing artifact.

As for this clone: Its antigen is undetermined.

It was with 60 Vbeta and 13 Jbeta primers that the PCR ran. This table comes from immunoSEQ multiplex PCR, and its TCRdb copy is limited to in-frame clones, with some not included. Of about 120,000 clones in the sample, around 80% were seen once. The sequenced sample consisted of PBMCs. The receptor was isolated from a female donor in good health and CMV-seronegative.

CDR3 region: CASSLTGVNYGYTF. The CDR3 nucleotides read TGTGCCAGCAGCTTGACAGGGGTTAACTATGGCTACACCTTC. The rearrangement links TRBV7-9 to TRBJ1-2; 8 bases are a match to TRBD1. CDR3 size: 14 residues. Germline trimming cut 3 bases from V and 1 base from J; bases unmatched to any gene: 1. CDR1 is SEHNR, CDR2 FQNEAQ, per germline (reference sequence).